This entry is about one TCR beta chain. The antigen remains unidentified. The V end lost 2 bases, the J end lost 6 bases, and 8 bases lay between the germline ends. Germline V lookup: CDR1 LGHNA, CDR2 YNFKEQ. The CDR3 is 12 residues long. Unique molecular identifiers tagged the TCRbeta library. TCRdb called the PCR reads again in MiXCR, with one record for every CDR3 protein. This sample has 500,000 to 600,000 distinct CDR3 sequences; about a quarter occur once, and the top ten carry approximately 39%. This entry comes from a study of T-cell reconstitution after alpha-beta-depleted transplantation in children. Study-level points and caveats: T-cell numbers and diversity one year post-transplant derived largely from freshly generated T cells. Where alpha-beta T cells came from about two months after transplant was reportedly several hundred expanded graft clones. It was surviving recipient T cells and thymic progenitors that gave some patients high TCRbeta diversity at day 60.

The chain employs TRBV4-2 and TRBJ2-7; perhaps TRBD1 as D (5 bases). This TCR came from a boy under two years old with Wiskott-Aldrich syndrome, due to receive a stem cell transplant. The source material was PBMCs, sampled before TCRalphabeta/CD19-depleted stem cell transplant. CDR3 DNA: TGTGCCAGCAGCCAAACTGGGGCCGAGCAGTACTTC. It is translated as CASSQTGAEQYF.